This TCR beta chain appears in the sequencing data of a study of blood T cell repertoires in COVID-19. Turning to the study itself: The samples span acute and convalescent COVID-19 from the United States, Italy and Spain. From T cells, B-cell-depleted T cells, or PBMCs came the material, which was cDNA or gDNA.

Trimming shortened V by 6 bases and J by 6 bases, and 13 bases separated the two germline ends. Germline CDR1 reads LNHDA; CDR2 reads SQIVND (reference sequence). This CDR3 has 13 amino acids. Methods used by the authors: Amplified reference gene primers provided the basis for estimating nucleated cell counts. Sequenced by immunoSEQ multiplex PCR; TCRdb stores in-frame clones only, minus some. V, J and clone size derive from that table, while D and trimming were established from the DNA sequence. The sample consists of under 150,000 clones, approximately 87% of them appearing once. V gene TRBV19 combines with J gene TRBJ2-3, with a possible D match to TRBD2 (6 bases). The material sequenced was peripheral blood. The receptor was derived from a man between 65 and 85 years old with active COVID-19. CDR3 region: CASRTSPGDTQYF. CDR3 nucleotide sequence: TGTGCCAGTAGAACTAGCCCTGGGGATACGCAGTATTTT.